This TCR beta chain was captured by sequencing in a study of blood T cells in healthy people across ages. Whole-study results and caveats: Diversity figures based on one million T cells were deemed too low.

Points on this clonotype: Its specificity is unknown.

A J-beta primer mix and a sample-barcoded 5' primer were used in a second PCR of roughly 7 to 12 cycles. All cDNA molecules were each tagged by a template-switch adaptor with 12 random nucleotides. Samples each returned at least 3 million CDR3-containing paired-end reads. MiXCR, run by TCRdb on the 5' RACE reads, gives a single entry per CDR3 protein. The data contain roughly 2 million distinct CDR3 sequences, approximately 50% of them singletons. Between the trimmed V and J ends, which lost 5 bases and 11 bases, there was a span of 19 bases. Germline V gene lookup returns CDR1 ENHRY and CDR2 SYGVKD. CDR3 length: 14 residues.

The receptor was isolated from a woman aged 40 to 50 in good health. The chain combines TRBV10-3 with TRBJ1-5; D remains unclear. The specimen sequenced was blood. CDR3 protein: CAISQDGNPSAQHF. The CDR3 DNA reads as TGTGCCATCAGTCAGGACGGGAACCCATCAGCCCAGCATTTT.